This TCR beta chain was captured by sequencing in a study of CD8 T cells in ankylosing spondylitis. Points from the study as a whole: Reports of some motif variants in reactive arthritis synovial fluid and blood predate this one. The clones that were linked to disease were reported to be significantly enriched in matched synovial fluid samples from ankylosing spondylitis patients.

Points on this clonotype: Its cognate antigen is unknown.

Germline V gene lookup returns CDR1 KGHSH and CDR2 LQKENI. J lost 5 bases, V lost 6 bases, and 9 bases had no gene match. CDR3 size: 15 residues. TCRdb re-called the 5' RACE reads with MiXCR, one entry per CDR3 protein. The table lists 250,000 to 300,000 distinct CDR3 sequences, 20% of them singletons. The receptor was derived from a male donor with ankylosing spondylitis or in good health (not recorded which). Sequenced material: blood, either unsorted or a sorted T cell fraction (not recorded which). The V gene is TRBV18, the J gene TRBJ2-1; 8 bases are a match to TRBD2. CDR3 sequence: CASSLRAGGNNEQFF. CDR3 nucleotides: TGTGCCAGCTCCCTCAGGGCGGGAGGAAACAATGAGCAGTTCTTC.